Shown below are 16 T cell receptor beta chains from a single sample sequenced in a study of blood T cells in healthy people across ages. For the second PCR, which ran for about 7 to 11 cycles, a sample-barcoded 5' primer and a J-beta primer mix were used. From the 5' RACE reads, TCRdb called clonotypes with MiXCR, one entry per CDR3 protein. Of 850,000 to 1,000,000 distinct CDR3 sequences in the sample, roughly 52% were seen once. The specimen sequenced was blood. These receptors all come from a man aged 30 to 45 in good health.

This clonotype was detected a few times. This chain uses TRBV6-1 with TRBJ2-7; D is ambiguous. This CDR3 contains 12 residues. Germline values: CDR1 MNHNS, CDR2 SASEGT. V shed 8 bases and J shed 2 bases, with 10 bases lying between them. CDR3 nucleotide sequence: TGTGCCAGCCTGACGAAACCCTACGAGCAGTACTTC. Protein sequence: CASLTKPYEQYF.

The chain joins TRBV5-1 to TRBJ2-3, with D uncertain. The germline V gene has CDR1 SGHRS and CDR2 YFSETQ. This CDR3 has 13 residues. The V gene lost 6 bases and the J gene lost 2 bases, with 10 bases spanning the gap. The CDR3 sequence is CASKASFTDTQYF. The CDR3 DNA is TGCGCCAGCAAAGCAAGCTTCACAGATACGCAGTATTTT.

The chain joins TRBV10-2 to TRBJ2-5; D is undetermined. The J call may be wrong; the DNA end is better matched by TRBJ2-7. Per the germline V gene, CDR1 is WSHSY and CDR2 is SAAADI. The CDR3 is 11 amino acids. CDR3 in DNA: TGCGCCAGTGACGCCGGTTACGAGCAGTACTTC. Amino acid sequence: CASDAGYEQYF.

The chain employs TRBV7-2 and TRBJ1-2; 7 bases line up with TRBD1. Germline CDR1 and CDR2: SGHTA and FQGNSA. The CDR3 runs to 14 residues. Losses at the gene ends were 5 bases for V and 2 bases for J; bases not matched to a gene: 5. DNA for the CDR3: TGTGCCAGCAGCCCGGGACAGATAAACTATGGCTACACCTTC. This sequence encodes CASSPGQINYGYTF.

V gene TRBV7-9 combines with J gene TRBJ2-7, with D tentatively TRBD2 (7 bases). The V end lost 2 bases, the J end lost 4 bases, and 12 bases lay between the germline ends. Germline values: CDR1 SEHNR, CDR2 FQNEAQ (reference sequence). The CDR3 totals 14 residues. CDR3 residues: CASSLKRDTYEQYF. CDR3 in DNA: TGTGCCAGCAGCTTAAAGCGGGACACATACGAGCAGTACTTC.

With respect to this clonotype: The junction does not match germline at one end; this may be a read error. CDR3 DNA: TGTGCCGGGAGAACGGGAGGGTCCAATGAGCAGTTCTTC. Translation: CAGRTGGSNEQFF. The chain has TRBV30 and TRBJ2-1; 8 nucleotides agree with TRBD2. CDR3 length equals 13 residues. The germline CDR1 and CDR2 sequences are GTSNPN and SVGIG (reference sequence).

The genes are TRBV29-1 and TRBJ2-1, with TRBD1 matching over 12 bases. The junction had 7 bases not matched to a gene; V was cut back by 7 bases and J by 3 bases. The germline CDR1 and CDR2 sequences are SQVTM and ANQGSEA. CDR3 length equals 15 residues. As DNA, the CDR3 is TGCAGCGCTGAGGGACAGGGGGCTGACTACAATGAGCAGTTCTTC. It translates to CSAEGQGADYNEQFF.

The chain combines TRBV27 with TRBJ2-1, with D possibly called TRBD1 or TRBD2 (5 bases each). V was shortened by 1 base and J by 3 bases, with 19 bases between the two germline ends. Germline CDR1 and CDR2: MNHEY and SMNVEV (reference sequence). This CDR3 contains 18 residues. The CDR3 DNA follows: TGTGCCAGCAGTTTATTTTTTTTCAGTGGGACCCGCTACAATGAGCAGTTCTTC. Protein product: CASSLFFFSGTRYNEQFF.

The gene calls are TRBV7-2 and TRBJ2-7; D is unclear. Germline loops: CDR1 SGHTA, CDR2 FQGNSA. This CDR3 has 15 residues. V lost 4 bases and J 0 bases, leaving 13 bases between the germline ends. The CDR3, as DNA: TGTGCCAGCAGCTATTCATTCCCAAGCTCCTACGAGCAGTACTTC. Residues: CASSYSFPSSYEQYF.

This clonotype was seen a single time. The chain links TRBV24-1 to TRBJ1-5, with D perhaps TRBD1 (6 bases). CDR1 is KGHDR, CDR2 SFDVKD, per germline. The CDR3 length is 18 residues. The V and J ends lost 4 bases and 0 bases respectively, with 18 bases between them. CDR3: CATSETPLGRGSNQPQHF. DNA for the CDR3: TGTGCCACCAGTGAAACTCCTTTGGGCAGGGGTAGCAATCAGCCCCAGCATTTT.

The CDR3 loop reads CASSQETGLHTDTQYF. CDR3 sequence (DNA): TGTGCCAGCAGCCAAGAGACAGGTCTACACACAGATACGCAGTATTTT. V gene TRBV3-1 combines with J gene TRBJ2-3, with a tentative D call TRBD1 (6 bases). Trimming left V 0 bases short and J 2 bases short, with 12 bases between. Looked up from germline, CDR1 is LGHDT and CDR2 is YNNKEL (reference sequence). There are 16 residues in the CDR3.

The gene calls are TRBV11-1 and TRBJ2-5; 10 nucleotides match TRBD1. The CDR3 loop spans 18 amino acids. Germline trimming cut 2 bases from V and 3 bases from J; bases unmatched to any gene: 12. Germline loops: CDR1 SGHAT, CDR2 FQDESV (reference sequence). CDR3 sequence: CASSLIGTGVSGEETQYF. DNA of the CDR3: TGTGCCAGCAGCTTAATTGGGACAGGGGTCTCGGGGGAAGAGACCCAGTACTTC.

This sequence joins TRBV12-3 or TRBV12-4 and TRBJ2-7; 8 bases are a match to TRBD1. Judging by the DNA end, TRBJ2-4 fits better; the J call may be wrong. The CDR3 spans 13 residues. CDR3 nucleotides: TGTGCCAGCAGTAGCCGGACAGGGAACATTCAGTACTTC. Residues: CASSSRTGNIQYF.

A note on this clonotype: Mismatch with germline at one junction end may stem from a read error. J is TRBJ1-5 and V is TRBV6-2 or TRBV6-3; 9 positions match TRBD1. CDR3 size: 15 residues. In germline, CDR1 is MNHEY, CDR2 SVGEGT. CDR3 nucleotides: TGTGCCAGCAGTCCACAGGGGGCTTTTGAGCAGCTCCAGCATTTT. It encodes CASSPQGAFEQLQHF.

This chain connects TRBV28 to TRBJ2-7; TRBD1 agrees at 9 bases. The CDR3 is made up of 15 amino acids. Looked up from germline, CDR1 is MDHEN and CDR2 is SYDVKM. V shed 4 bases, J shed 4 bases, and the junction held 8 bases outside the gene matches. The CDR3 bases are TGTGCCAGCAGTTCCCCAAACAGGGGGCAATACGAGCAGTACTTC. It translates to CASSSPNRGQYEQYF.

The chain links TRBV28 to TRBJ2-3, with D possibly being TRBD2 (7 bases). V lost 3 bases and J 1 base, leaving 11 bases between the germline ends. CDR1 is MDHEN, CDR2 SYDVKM, per germline. This CDR3 has 15 residues. The CDR3 loop is CASSLVRGRTDTQYF. For the CDR3, the DNA is TGTGCCAGCAGTTTGGTGCGGGGGCGCACAGATACGCAGTATTTT.